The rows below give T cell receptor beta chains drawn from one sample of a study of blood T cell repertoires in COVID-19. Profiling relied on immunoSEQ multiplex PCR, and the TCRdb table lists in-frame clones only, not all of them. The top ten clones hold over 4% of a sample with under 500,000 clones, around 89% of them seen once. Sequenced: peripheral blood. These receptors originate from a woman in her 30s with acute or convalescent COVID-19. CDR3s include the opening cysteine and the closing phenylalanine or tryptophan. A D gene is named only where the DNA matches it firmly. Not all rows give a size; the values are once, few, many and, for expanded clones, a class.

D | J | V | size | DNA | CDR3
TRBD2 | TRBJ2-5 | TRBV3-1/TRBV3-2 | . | TGTGCCAGCAGCCAAGAGGGCTGGACTAGCGGGGGAGGAGAGACCCAGTACTTC | CASSQEGWTSGGGETQYF
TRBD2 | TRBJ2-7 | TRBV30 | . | TGTGCCTGGAGTGCGGGACTAGCGGGGGACTACGAGCAGTACTTC | CAWSAGLAGDYEQYF
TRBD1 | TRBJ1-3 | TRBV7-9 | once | TGTGCCAGCAGCTTAGAACGGGACAGGGATCCCACCATATATTTT | CASSLERDRDPTIYF
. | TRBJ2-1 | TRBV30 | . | TGTGCCTGGGACAGACGACGAAATGAGCAGTTCTTC | CAWDRRRNEQFF
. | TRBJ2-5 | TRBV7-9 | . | TGTGCCAGCAGCCGTGAAGGGGCGCAAGAGACCCAGTACTTC | CASSREGAQETQYF
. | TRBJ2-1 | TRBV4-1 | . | TGCGCCAGCAGCCCCGGCGGACTCAGACCCCGCCATGAGCAGTTCTTC | CASSPGGLRPRHEQFF
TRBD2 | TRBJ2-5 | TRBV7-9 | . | TGTGCCAGCAGCTTGACTAGCGGGGGGGCAAAAGAGACCCAGTACTTC | CASSLTSGGAKETQYF
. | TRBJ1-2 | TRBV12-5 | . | TGTGCTAGTGGTTTGTCGCAGGGCTATGGCTACACCTTC | CASGLSQGYGYTF
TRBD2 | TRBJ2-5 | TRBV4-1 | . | TGCGCCAGCAGCCTAAGGGGAGTAGCGGGGGGGCTGAGACAAGAGACCCAGTACTTC | CASSLRGVAGGLRQETQYF
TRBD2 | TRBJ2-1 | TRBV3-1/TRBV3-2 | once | TGTGCCAGCACCCATACGGGGGGAAATGAGCAGTTCTTC | CASTHTGGNEQFF
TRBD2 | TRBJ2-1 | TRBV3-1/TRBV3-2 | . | TGTGCCAGCAGACAAACTAGCGGGGGATACAATGAGCAGTTCTTC | CASRQTSGGYNEQFF
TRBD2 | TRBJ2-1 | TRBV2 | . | TGTGCCAGCAAGGGGCGGGGGGCTTACAATGAGCAGTTCTTC | CASKGRGAYNEQFF
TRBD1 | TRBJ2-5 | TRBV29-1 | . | TGCAGCGTTGACGGAGTTGGACAGGGGGTTTCGGAGACCCAGTACTTC | CSVDGVGQGVSETQYF
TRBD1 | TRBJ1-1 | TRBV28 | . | TGTGCCAGCAGTTTGGAACAGGGACAGCCGAACACTGAAGCTTTCTTT | CASSLEQGQPNTEAFF
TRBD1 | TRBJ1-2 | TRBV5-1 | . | TGCGCCAGCAGCCGGGACAGACCGGCTATAGGTGATGGCTACACCTTC | CASSRDRPAIGDGYTF
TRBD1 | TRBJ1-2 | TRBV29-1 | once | TGCAGCGTCGATCCGACGGGACAGGGAGGGTATGGCTACACCTTC | CSVDPTGQGGYGYTF
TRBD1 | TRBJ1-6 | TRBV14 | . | TGTGCCAGCAGCCGGACCACACCGGGACAGGGAGCCCTCCACTTT | CASSRTTPGQGALHF
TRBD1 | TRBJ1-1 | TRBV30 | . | TGTGCCTGGAAAGGACAGGGGCACGGTGAAGCTTTCTTT | CAWKGQGHGEAFF
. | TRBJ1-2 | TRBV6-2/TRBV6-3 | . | TGTGCCAGCAGCCTGGGACAAAGGTATGGCTACACCTTC | CASSLGQRYGYTF
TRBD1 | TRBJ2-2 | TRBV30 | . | TGTGCCTGGAGCGAAGGTGTACAGGGGTCGGGCACCGGGGAGCTGTTTTTT | CAWSEGVQGSGTGELFF
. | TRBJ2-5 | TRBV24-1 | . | TGTGCCACCAGTGAGGGTAGCGGCCCACTCTGGGGGGAGACCCAGTACTTC | CATSEGSGPLWGETQYF
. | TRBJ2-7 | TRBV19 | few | TGTGCCAGTAGTATAGATCGGGCAGGCGGGGAGCAGTACTTC | CASSIDRAGGEQYF
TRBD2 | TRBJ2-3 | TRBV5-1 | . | TGCGCCAGCACCCCAGGGCTAGCGGAATCCACAGATACGCAGTATTTT | CASTPGLAESTDTQYF
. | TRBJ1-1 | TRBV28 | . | TGTGCCAGCAAGGACAGTTTAACGAACACTGAAGCTTTCTTT | CASKDSLTNTEAFF
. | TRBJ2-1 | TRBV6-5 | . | TGTGCCAGCAGTTACTCTGCGACAGGCTACAATGAGCAGTTCTTC | CASSYSATGYNEQFF
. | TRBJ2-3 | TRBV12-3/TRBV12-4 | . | TGTGCCAGCAGTACCCGGGACTCGCAGTATTTT | CASSTRDSQYF
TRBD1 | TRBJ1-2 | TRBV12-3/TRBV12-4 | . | TGTGCCAGCACTGGACAGGGATCCTTTGGCTACACCTTC | CASTGQGSFGYTF
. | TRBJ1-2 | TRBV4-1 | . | TGCGCCAGCAGCCAACACTACTATGGCTACACCTTC | CASSQHYYGYTF
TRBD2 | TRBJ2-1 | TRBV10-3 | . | TGTGCCATCAGTGAGTCGCTGGGTAGCGGGGGCTCCTACAATGAGCAGTTCTTC | CAISESLGSGGSYNEQFF
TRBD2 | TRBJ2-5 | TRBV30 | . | TGTGCCTGGAAGGCTATTGCAGCAGGGAGGGACGAGACCCAGTACTTC | CAWKAIAAGRDETQYF
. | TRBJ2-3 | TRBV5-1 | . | TGCGCCAGCCGAGAACAGACTATCATAACAGATACGCAGTATTTT | CASREQTIITDTQYF
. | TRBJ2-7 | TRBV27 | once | TGTGCCAGCAGTTTCGTCAGCTCCTACGAGCAGTACTTC | CASSFVSSYEQYF
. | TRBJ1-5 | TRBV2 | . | TGTGCCAGCAGTGAAGTCGCAGGGTGGCAGCCCCAGCATTTT | CASSEVAGWQPQHF
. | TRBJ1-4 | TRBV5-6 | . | TGTGCCAGCAGCTTGGGCCGGGGGGCAACTAATGAAAAACTGTTTTTT | CASSLGRGATNEKLFF
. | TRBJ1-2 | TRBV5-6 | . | TGTGCCAGCAGCTTGGAGGCGTACAGAGGCTACACCTTC | CASSLEAYRGYTF
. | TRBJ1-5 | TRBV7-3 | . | TGTGCCAGCAGCTTAACGCGCAGGGAACGTCAGCCCCAGCATTTT | CASSLTRRERQPQHF
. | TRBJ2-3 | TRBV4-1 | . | TGCGCCAGCAGCCAAGGTTGGGAGATAGCAGATACGCAGTATTTT | CASSQGWEIADTQYF
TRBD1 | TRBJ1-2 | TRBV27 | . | TGTGCCAGCAAACTGGACAGGGGGCACAGCGGCTACACCTTC | CASKLDRGHSGYTF
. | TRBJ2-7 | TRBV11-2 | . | TGTGCCAGCAGCTTAGATCTGGGGGGTACCTACGAGCAGTACTTC | CASSLDLGGTYEQYF
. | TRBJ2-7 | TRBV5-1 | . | TGCGCCAGCAGCTTGGGCCGAGCCTACGAGCAGTACTTC | CASSLGRAYEQYF
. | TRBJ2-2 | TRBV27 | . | TGTGCCACCATGTCAAAGACGAGGGGGATCGCCGGGGAGCTGTTTTTT | CATMSKTRGIAGELFF
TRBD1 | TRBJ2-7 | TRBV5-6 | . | TGTGCCAGCAGCTTCGGGACAGGGTTCTACGAGCAGTACTTC | CASSFGTGFYEQYF
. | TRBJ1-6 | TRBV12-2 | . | TGTGCAAGTCGCTTATCAAGCGACCCTGACAGGGTAAAAAATAATTCACCCCTCCACTTT | CASRLSSDPDRVKNNSPLHF
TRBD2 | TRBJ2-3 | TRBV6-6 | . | TGTGCCAGCAGCCGGACTAGCGGGATGGCAGATACGCAGTATTTT | CASSRTSGMADTQYF
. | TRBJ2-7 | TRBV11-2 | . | TGTGCCAGCAGCTTAGGTGCCGGGGGATTCTCGGAGCAGTACTTC | CASSLGAGGFSEQYF
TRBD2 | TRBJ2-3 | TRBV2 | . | TGTGCCAGCAGTGATACGCTAGCGGGGTACACAGATACGCAGTATTTT | CASSDTLAGYTDTQYF
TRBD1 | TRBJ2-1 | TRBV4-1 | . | TGCGCCAGCAGCCGGCGACAGGGGAGAGGTTATGAGCAGTTCTTC | CASSRRQGRGYEQFF
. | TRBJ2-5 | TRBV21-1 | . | TGTGCCAGCAGCAAAGAGTCTAGCCAAGAGACCCAGTACTTC | CASSKESSQETQYF
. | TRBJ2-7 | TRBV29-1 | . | TGCAGCGTTGAACCGCTTACGGAGGGTAGCGAGCAGTACTTC | CSVEPLTEGSEQYF
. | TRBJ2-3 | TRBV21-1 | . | TGTGCCAGCAGCAAAGCGCCGGTAGACAGGGAGTTAACAGATACGCAGTATTTT | CASSKAPVDRELTDTQYF
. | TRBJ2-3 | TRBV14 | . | TGTGCCAGCAGCCAAGGGTGGCGGGGATACACAGATACGCAGTATTTT | CASSQGWRGYTDTQYF